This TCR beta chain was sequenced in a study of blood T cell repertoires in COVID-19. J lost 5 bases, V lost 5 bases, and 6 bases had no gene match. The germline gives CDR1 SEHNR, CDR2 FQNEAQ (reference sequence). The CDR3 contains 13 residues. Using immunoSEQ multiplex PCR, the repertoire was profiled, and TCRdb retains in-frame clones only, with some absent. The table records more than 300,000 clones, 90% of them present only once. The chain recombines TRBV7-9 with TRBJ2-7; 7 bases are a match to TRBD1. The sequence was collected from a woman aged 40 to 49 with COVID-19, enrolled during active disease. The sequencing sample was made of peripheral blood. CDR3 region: CASSRQGANEQYF. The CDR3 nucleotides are TGTGCCAGCAGCCGACAGGGAGCCAACGAGCAGTACTTC.